Listed here are 31 T cell receptor beta chains from one sample, sequenced in a study of CD8+CD57+ T cells in acquired aplastic anemia. The template used for profiling TCR beta VDJ and CDR3 was genomic DNA. TCRdb passed the reads through MiXCR, listing each CDR3 protein once. The table includes about 190,000 distinct CDR3 sequences, under 55% detected once. Previously, flow cytometry had revealed CD8+CD57+ cell expansion in the patients chosen for sequencing. Sequencing was done on a sample of sorted CD4+, CD8+, or CD8+CD57+ T cells (not recorded which) from PBMCs. Receptor source: a human donor with aplastic anemia.

The chain couples TRBV20-1 to TRBJ1-4, with a weak D call TRBD1 (5 bases). V gave up 3 bases and J gave up 4 bases, with 9 bases separating them. The CDR3 has 13 amino acids. Germline loops: CDR1 DFQATT, CDR2 SNEGSKA (reference sequence). CDR3 bases: TGCAGTGCTAGCCGGCAGGGTAATGAAAAACTGTTTTTT. This translates into CSASRQGNEKLFF.

This clonotype was recorded at least ten times. V and J are TRBV5-1 and TRBJ2-7; D uncertain. The CDR3 is 11 residues long. CDR1 SGHRS and CDR2 YFSETQ come from the germline V gene. The ends were cut back, 2 bases at V and 3 bases at J, with 3 bases in the middle. Written as DNA, the CDR3 is TGCGCCAGCAGCTTTCTCTACGAGCAGTACTTC. Translating it yields CASSFLYEQYF. Full variable domain (outside the CDR3, taken from reference TRBV5-1 and TRBJ2-7): KAGVTQTPRYLIKTRGQQVTLSCSPISGHRSVSWYQQTPGQGLQFLFEYFSETQRNKGNFPGRFSGRQFSNSRSEMNVSTLELGDSALYLCASSFLYEQYFGPGTRLTVT.

The gene calls are TRBV10-3 and TRBJ2-3, with D possibly being TRBD2 (6 bases). Germline CDR1 reads ENHRY; CDR2 reads SYGVKD. The V end lost 11 bases, the J end lost 4 bases, and 13 bases lay between the germline ends. This CDR3 contains 12 residues. CDR3 bases: TGTGCCCCCAGGACGGGGGCAGATACGCAGTATTTT. It is translated as CAPRTGADTQYF.

The V call is TRBV7-6, the J call TRBJ2-5, with D perhaps matching TRBD1 or TRBD2 (5 bases each). This CDR3 comprises 17 residues. The germline gives CDR1 SGHVS, CDR2 FNYEAQ. Between the trimmed V and J ends, which lost 1 base and 5 bases, there was a span of 20 bases. As DNA, the CDR3 is TGTGCCAGCAGCTTAGATCGTGTCAGGGTGAGAGGGGAGACCCAGTACTTC. It yields the protein CASSLDRVRVRGETQYF.

V gene TRBV11-1 combines with J gene TRBJ2-5, with 10 bases aligning to TRBD2. Germline loops: CDR1 SGHAT, CDR2 FQDESV (reference sequence). This CDR3 has 17 residues. V gave up 5 bases and J gave up 5 bases; unmatched junction bases: 14. In DNA, the CDR3 is TGTGCCAGCAGCCATCTCGGGACTAGCGTAAGTCGGGAGACCCAGTACTTC. Translation gives CASSHLGTSVSRETQYF.

This clonotype was counted a few times. The V gene is TRBV24-1, the J gene TRBJ2-2; D gene unclear. CDR3 length equals 11 residues. V lost 6 bases and J 7 bases, leaving 5 bases between the germline ends. The germline V gene encodes CDR1 KGHDR and CDR2 SFDVKD. CDR3 in DNA: TGTGCCACCAGTTCACTCGGGGAGCTGTTTTTT. It codes for CATSSLGELFF.

J is TRBJ2-1 and V is TRBV6-1; unclear D gene. Germline V lookup: CDR1 MNHNS, CDR2 SASEGT. There are 13 residues in the CDR3. Trimming left V 7 bases short and J 2 bases short, with 9 bases between. The CDR3 DNA reads TGTGCCAGCACAGCCGATACCTACAATGAGCAGTTCTTC. It codes for CASTADTYNEQFF.

This clonotype showed up many times. The chain couples TRBV19 to TRBJ2-1; 11 bases align to TRBD2. V dropped 5 bases and J dropped 13; count of bases not matched to a gene: 7. CDR1 LNHDA and CDR2 SQIVND come from the germline V gene (reference sequence). This CDR3 is built from 13 residues. This CDR3 is CASSLTSGNPQFF. The CDR3, as DNA: TGTGCCAGTAGTCTGACTAGCGGGAACCCCCAGTTCTTC.

As concerns this clonotype: Being one base from a much bigger clone, this may be a read error. The chain is built from TRBV20-1 and TRBJ2-7; TRBD2 matches at 7 bases. CDR3 size: 13 residues. Per germline, CDR1 DFQATT and CDR2 SNEGSKA (reference sequence). V gave up 6 bases and J gave up 4 bases; unmatched junction bases: 9. CDR3 protein: CSARSRREYEQYF. The DNA of the CDR3 is TGCAGTGCCAGAAGCAGGCGGGAGTACGAGCAGTACTTC.

This clonotype was seen only a few times. V and J are TRBV11-2 and TRBJ2-7, with 9 bases aligning to TRBD2. The CDR3 runs 16 residues. Germline assignment: CDR1 SGHAT and CDR2 FQNNGV. V shed 7 bases, J shed 1 base, and the junction held 11 bases outside the gene matches. CDR3 bases: TGTGCCAGCAACGAACGGCGGGGGGGGTGGTCCTACGAGCAGTACTTC. Its translation: CASNERRGGWSYEQYF.

This clonotype was recorded many times. The chain combines TRBV13 with TRBJ2-1; 7 bases agree with TRBD2. The junction had 4 bases not matched to a gene; V was cut back by 3 bases and J by 5 bases. Germline V gene sequence: CDR1 PRHDT, CDR2 FYEKMQ (reference sequence). There are 14 residues in the CDR3. The CDR3 DNA reads TGTGCCAGCAGCTTGAGCGGGACGAACAATGAGCAGTTCTTC. Its protein product is CASSLSGTNNEQFF. The variable domain in full, with the rest retrieved from reference TRBV13 and TRBJ2-1, is AAGVIQSPRHLIKEKRETATLKCYPIPRHDTVYWYQQGPGQDPQFLISFYEKMQSDKGSIPDRFSAQQFSDYHSELNMSSLELGDSALYFCASSLSGTNNEQFFGPGTRLTVL.

In its sample, this clonotype was seen many times. V gene TRBV25-1 combines with J gene TRBJ2-7; TRBD2 might be the D (5 bases). With 8 bases removed from V and 1 base from J, the gap between germline ends came to 6 bases. The CDR3 is 11 residues long. Germline V gene data show CDR1 as MGHDK and CDR2 as SYGVNS. This CDR3 reads CASGGSYEQYF. The DNA of the CDR3 is TGTGCCAGCGGCGGGTCCTACGAGCAGTACTTC.

The chain has TRBV20-1 and TRBJ2-7; no definite D call. The CDR3 has 13 residues. Germline V gives CDR1 DFQATT, CDR2 SNEGSKA (reference sequence). Trimming stripped 6 bases from V and 12 bases from J, with 24 bases between. The CDR3 sequence: CSAWSEAAPRRYF. In DNA form, the CDR3 reads TGCAGTGCCTGGAGCGAGGCAGCCCCTCGGCGGTACTTC.

This clonotype was counted many times. This rearrangement joins TRBV2 to TRBJ2-3; unclear D gene. The germline CDR1 and CDR2 sequences are SNHLY and FYNNEI. The CDR3 is 11 amino acids. Trimming left V 8 bases short and J 6 bases short, with 9 bases between. Here the CDR3 DNA reads TGTGCCAGCTTAATGGTCGATACGCAGTATTTT. Protein product: CASLMVDTQYF.

In this sample, this clonotype turned up many times. The rearrangement links TRBV5-1 to TRBJ2-7; possible D gene TRBD1, 5 bases. Per germline, CDR1 SGHRS and CDR2 YFSETQ. V dropped 0 bases and J dropped 3 bases, with 10 bases sitting between them. The CDR3 sequence is 14 residues long. CDR3 bases: TGCGCCAGCAGCTTGGCAGGGTCGGGCTACGAGCAGTACTTC. Translated: CASSLAGSGYEQYF.

V gene TRBV28 combines with J gene TRBJ1-1; D might be TRBD1 (6 bases). V lost 5 bases, J lost 1 base, and 11 bases lay in between. Germline V gene sequence: CDR1 MDHEN, CDR2 SYDVKM. The CDR3 has 14 amino acids. The CDR3 DNA is TGTGCCAGCAGTACTACAGGGAAGAACACTGAAGCTTTCTTT. It translates to CASSTTGKNTEAFF.

The rearrangement links TRBV7-9 to TRBJ1-6, with D tentatively TRBD1 (5 bases). The germline CDR1 and CDR2 sequences are SEHNR and FQNEAQ (reference sequence). The CDR3 extends over 15 amino acids. Trimming removed 3 bases at V and 8 bases at J, with 14 bases between. The CDR3 loop is CASSLGDRQHSPLHF. Written as DNA, the CDR3 is TGTGCCAGCAGCTTGGGTGACAGACAGCATTCACCCCTCCACTTT.

This sequence joins TRBV20-1 and TRBJ1-1; weak D call: TRBD1 (5 bases). The CDR3 contains 14 residues. CDR1 is DFQATT and CDR2 is SNEGSKA in the germline V gene (reference sequence). Trimming pared 3 bases from V and 1 base from J, leaving 12 bases between. CDR3 sequence reads: CSASFDSPNTEAFF. Here the CDR3 DNA reads TGCAGTGCTAGTTTTGACAGCCCGAACACTGAAGCTTTCTTT.

At least ten counts were recorded for this clonotype. The CDR3 sequence is CASSTNRGGIQYF. The DNA for the CDR3 is TGTGCCAGCAGTACGAACAGGGGCGGCATTCAGTACTTC. The chain recombines TRBV12-3 or TRBV12-4 with TRBJ2-4; 7 bases line up with TRBD1. The CDR3 spans 13 residues. V was pared by 5 bases and J by 9 bases, with 7 bases of the junction left unmatched.

The genes are TRBV2 and TRBJ1-4; a weak D match, TRBD1 (5 bases). The CDR3 contains 15 residues. The germline V and J ends were trimmed by 5 bases and 7 bases, with 17 bases remaining between them. Germline loops: CDR1 SNHLY, CDR2 FYNNEI. Here the CDR3 DNA reads TGTGCCAGCAGTAAGGACCCAAACAGGAGTGAAAAACTGTTTTTT. Translation gives CASSKDPNRSEKLFF.

The chain links TRBV29-1 to TRBJ1-5; D gene uncertain. Trimming pared 5 bases from V and 2 bases from J, leaving 10 bases between. CDR3 size: 13 residues. Germline-derived CDR1 and CDR2 are SQVTM and ANQGSEA. CDR3 nucleotide sequence: TGCAGCGTTAGACGGGGAGGCAATCAGCCCCAGCATTTT. This encodes CSVRRGGNQPQHF.

In this sample, this clonotype turned up many times. One end of the junction fails to match germline, which may point to a read error. V is TRBV5-5 and J is TRBJ1-4, with D tentatively TRBD1 (6 bases). CDR1 and CDR2 (germline): SGHKS, YYEKEE (reference sequence). CDR3 size: 16 residues. CDR3 nucleotides: TGTGCCAGCAGCTTGGGCGGTCCGACAGGAACTGGGTTCGCCCGATTT. This gives the protein CASSLGGPTGTGFARF.

This clonotype was recorded many times. V gene TRBV9 combines with J gene TRBJ1-1; no clear D gene. The CDR3 length is 16 residues. V was trimmed by 4 bases and J by 4 bases, leaving 20 bases between them. Germline V CDR1 and CDR2: SGDLS, YYNGEE. DNA for the CDR3: TGTGCCAGCAGCCCACGGCCAAAGGAGAGGCGCACTGAAGCTTTCTTT. This gives the protein CASSPRPKERRTEAFF. Full variable domain (remainder filled in from reference TRBV9 and TRBJ1-1): DSGVTQTPKHLITATGQRVTLRCSPRSGDLSVYWYQQSLDQGLQFLIQYYNGEERAKGNILERFSAQQFPDLHSELNLSSLELGDSALYFCASSPRPKERRTEAFFGQGTRLTVV.

This clonotype was observed a single time. The chain combines TRBV11-1 with TRBJ1-1; TRBD1 is a possible D gene (5 bases). Germline CDR1 SGHAT, CDR2 FQDESV (reference sequence). The CDR3 extends over 15 amino acids. V was shortened by 6 bases and J by 3 bases, with 17 bases between the two germline ends. The CDR3 loop is CASSSGPMRDTEAFF. The CDR3 bases are TGTGCCAGCAGTTCAGGGCCCATGCGGGACACTGAAGCTTTCTTT.

V usage is TRBV19 and J usage is TRBJ2-3; 7 nucleotides match TRBD2. CDR1 and CDR2 (germline): LNHDA, SQIVND (reference sequence). The CDR3 runs 15 residues. The chain's CDR3 is CVNNPLAVGTDTQYF. The CDR3 DNA reads as TGTGTCAATAATCCCCTAGCGGTCGGCACAGATACGCAGTATTTT.

Details on this clonotype: Since a much larger clone is just one base distant, this may be a read error. V gene TRBV5-1 combines with J gene TRBJ2-6; TRBD1 matches 7 bases. With V trimmed by 4 bases and J by 3 bases, 4 bases remained unmatched. This CDR3 is 15 amino acids long. The germline CDR1 and CDR2 sequences are SGHRS and YFSETQ. The CDR3 sequence: CASSPGTVGANVLTF. The CDR3 DNA is TGCGCCAGCAGCCCGGGGACAGTTGGGGCCAACGTCCTGACTTTC.

This clonotype has a handful of counts. V is TRBV7-9 and J is TRBJ2-3, with a possible D match to TRBD1 (6 bases). V was trimmed by 4 bases and J by 2 bases, leaving 13 bases between them. The CDR3 runs 15 residues. Germline V gene sequence: CDR1 SEHNR, CDR2 FQNEAQ (reference sequence). The CDR3: CASSSKGDITDTQYF. The CDR3 DNA sequence: TGTGCCAGCAGCTCCAAGGGGGATATCACAGATACGCAGTATTTT.

The V call is TRBV20-1, the J call TRBJ2-5, with 8 bases aligning to TRBD2. Germline trimming cut 0 bases from V and 0 bases from J; bases unmatched to any gene: 6. Germline values: CDR1 DFQATT, CDR2 SNEGSKA (reference sequence). This CDR3 comprises 16 residues. The CDR3 here is CSARDLGSGDQETQYF. The CDR3 nucleotides are TGCAGTGCTAGAGATCTGGGTAGCGGGGACCAAGAGACCCAGTACTTC.

This chain links TRBV20-1 with TRBJ2-7; D might be TRBD1 (7 bases). The CDR3 contains 15 residues. V was cut by 6 bases and J by 2 bases, with 20 bases left in between. The V gene's germline CDR1 is DFQATT and CDR2 SNEGSKA (reference sequence). The DNA of the CDR3 is TGCAGTGCCGGAGGGGACAGCCCGGATACCTACGAGCAGTACTTC. It translates to CSAGGDSPDTYEQYF.

This clonotype was seen repeatedly, ten times or more. CDR3 DNA sequence: TGTGCCACCAGCCCGGGACAGGGACCCTACGAGCAGTACTTC. It translates to CATSPGQGPYEQYF. J is TRBJ2-7 and V is TRBV24-1, with 9 bases fitting TRBD1. CDR3 length: 14 amino acids. The junction had 5 bases not matched to a gene; V was cut back by 7 bases and J by 2 bases. CDR1 and CDR2 (germline): KGHDR, SFDVKD.

Remarks on this clonotype: One end of the junction is discordant with germline, which a read error may explain. V usage is TRBV2 and J usage is TRBJ2-3; perhaps D is TRBD1 or TRBD2 (5 bases each). CDR1 and CDR2 from the germline V gene are SNHLY and FYNNEI. The CDR3 is made up of 11 amino acids. CDR3 in amino acids: CASSEGDTQCF. The CDR3 coding sequence is TGTGCCAGCAGTGAGGGGGATACGCAGTGTTTT.